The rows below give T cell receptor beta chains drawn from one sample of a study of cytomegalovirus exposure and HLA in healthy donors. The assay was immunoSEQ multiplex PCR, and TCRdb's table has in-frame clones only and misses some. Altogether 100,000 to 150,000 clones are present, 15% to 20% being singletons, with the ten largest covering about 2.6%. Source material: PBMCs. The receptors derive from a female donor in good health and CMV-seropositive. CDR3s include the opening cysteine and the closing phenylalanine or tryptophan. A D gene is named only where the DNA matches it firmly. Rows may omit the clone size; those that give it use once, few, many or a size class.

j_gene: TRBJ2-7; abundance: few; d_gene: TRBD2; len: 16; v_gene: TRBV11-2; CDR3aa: CASSKGSGTAAYEQYF; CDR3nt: TGTGCCAGCAGCAAAGGCAGCGGGACCGCAGCCTACGAGCAGTACTTC
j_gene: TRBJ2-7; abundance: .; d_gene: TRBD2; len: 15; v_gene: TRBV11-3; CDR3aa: CASSLDLAATYEQYF; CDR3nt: TGTGCCAGCAGCTTAGATCTAGCGGCCACCTACGAGCAGTACTTC
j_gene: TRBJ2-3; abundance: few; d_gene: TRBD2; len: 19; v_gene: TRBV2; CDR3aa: CASSERDGRRGSSTDTQYF; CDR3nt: TGTGCCAGCAGTGAAAGGGACGGACGTCGCGGGAGTAGCACAGATACGCAGTATTTT
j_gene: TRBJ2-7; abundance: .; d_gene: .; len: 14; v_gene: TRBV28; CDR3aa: CASSFFRGSYEQYF; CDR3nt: TGTGCCAGCAGTTTTTTCCGGGGCTCCTACGAGCAGTACTTC
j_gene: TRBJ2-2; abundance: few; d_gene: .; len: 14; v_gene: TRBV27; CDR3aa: CASTPQGGAGELFF; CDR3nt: TGTGCCAGCACCCCCCAGGGCGGGGCCGGGGAGCTGTTTTTT
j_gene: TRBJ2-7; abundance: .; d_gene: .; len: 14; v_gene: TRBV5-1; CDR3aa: CASSLVRSSYEQYF; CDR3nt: TGCGCCAGCAGCTTGGTTCGGAGTTCCTACGAGCAGTACTTC
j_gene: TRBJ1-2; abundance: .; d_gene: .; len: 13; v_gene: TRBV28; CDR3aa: CASSLGQNYGYTF; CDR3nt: TGTGCCAGCAGTTTAGGGCAGAACTATGGCTACACCTTC
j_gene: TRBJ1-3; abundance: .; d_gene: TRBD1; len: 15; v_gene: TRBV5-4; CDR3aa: CASSRDRGEAHTIYF; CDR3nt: TGTGCCAGCAGTCGAGACAGGGGAGAAGCTCACACCATATATTTT
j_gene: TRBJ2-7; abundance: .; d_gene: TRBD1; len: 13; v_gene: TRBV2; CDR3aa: CASNRDRRFEQYF; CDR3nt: TGTGCCAGTAACCGGGACAGGAGGTTCGAGCAGTACTTC
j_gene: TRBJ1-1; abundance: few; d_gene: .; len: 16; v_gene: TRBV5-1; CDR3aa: CASSLAPQGRGTEAFF; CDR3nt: TGCGCCAGCAGCTTGGCCCCCCAGGGGAGGGGCACTGAAGCTTTCTTT
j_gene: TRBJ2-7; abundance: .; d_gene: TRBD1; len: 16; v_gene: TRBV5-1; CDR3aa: CASSLAGTGVSYEQYF; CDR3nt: TGCGCCAGCAGCTTGGCCGGGACAGGGGTATCCTACGAGCAGTACTTC
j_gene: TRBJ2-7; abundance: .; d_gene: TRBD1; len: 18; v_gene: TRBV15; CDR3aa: CATSRDRGQGPFSYEQYF; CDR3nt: TGTGCCACCAGCAGAGATCGAGGACAGGGGCCCTTCTCCTACGAGCAGTACTTC
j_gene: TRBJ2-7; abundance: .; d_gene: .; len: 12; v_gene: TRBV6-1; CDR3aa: CACYSRSYEQYF; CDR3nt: TGTGCCTGCTACAGCCGCTCCTACGAGCAGTACTTC
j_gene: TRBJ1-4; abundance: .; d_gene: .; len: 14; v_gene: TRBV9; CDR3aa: CASSYTATNEKLFF; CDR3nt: TGTGCCAGCAGCTACACAGCAACTAATGAAAAACTGTTTTTT
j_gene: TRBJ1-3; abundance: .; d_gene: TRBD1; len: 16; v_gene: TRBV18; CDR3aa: CASSPPNGQERYTIYF; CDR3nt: TGTGCCAGCTCACCACCAAACGGACAGGAGCGATACACCATATATTTT
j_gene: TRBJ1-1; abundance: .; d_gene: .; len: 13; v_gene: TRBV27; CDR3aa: CASTVRGGTEAFF; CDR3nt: TGTGCCAGCACGGTTCGGGGAGGTACTGAAGCTTTCTTT
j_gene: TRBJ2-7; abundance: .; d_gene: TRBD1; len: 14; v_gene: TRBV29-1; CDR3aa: CSVVTGVNSYEQYF; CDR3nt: TGCAGCGTTGTGACAGGGGTCAACTCCTACGAGCAGTACTTC
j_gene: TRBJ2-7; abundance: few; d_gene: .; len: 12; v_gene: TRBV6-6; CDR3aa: CAIKRGSYEQYF; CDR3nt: TGTGCCATCAAACGGGGCTCCTACGAGCAGTACTTC
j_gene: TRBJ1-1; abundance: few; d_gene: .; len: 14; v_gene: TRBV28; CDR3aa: CASSQRGGRTEAFF; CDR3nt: TGTGCCAGCAGCCAAAGGGGGGGGCGCACTGAAGCTTTCTTT
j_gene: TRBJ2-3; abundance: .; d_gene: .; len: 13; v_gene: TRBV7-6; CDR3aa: CASSLGDTDTQYF; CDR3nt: TGTGCCAGCAGCTTAGGCGATACAGATACGCAGTATTTT
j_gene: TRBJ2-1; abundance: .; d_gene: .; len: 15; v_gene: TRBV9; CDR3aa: CASSVEPGFYNEQFF; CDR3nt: TGTGCCAGCAGCGTCGAACCGGGATTCTACAATGAGCAGTTCTTC
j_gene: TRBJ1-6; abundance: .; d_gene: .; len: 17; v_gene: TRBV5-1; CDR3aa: CASSLAAGALSNSPLHF; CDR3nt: TGCGCCAGCAGCTTGGCGGCGGGAGCGCTGTCTAATTCACCCCTCCACTTT
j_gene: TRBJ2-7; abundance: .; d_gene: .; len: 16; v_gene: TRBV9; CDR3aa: CASSVGLGNYAGEQYF; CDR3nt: TGTGCCAGCAGCGTAGGCCTCGGGAACTATGCGGGCGAGCAGTACTTC
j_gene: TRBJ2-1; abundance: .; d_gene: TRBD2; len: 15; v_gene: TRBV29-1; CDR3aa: CSVAGIAGVLNEQFF; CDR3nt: TGCAGCGTGGCGGGGATAGCGGGAGTGTTAAATGAGCAGTTCTTC
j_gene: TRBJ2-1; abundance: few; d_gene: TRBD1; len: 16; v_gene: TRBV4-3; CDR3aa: CASSQDLGTGYNEQFF; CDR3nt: TGCGCCAGCAGCCAAGATCTCGGGACAGGATACAATGAGCAGTTCTTC
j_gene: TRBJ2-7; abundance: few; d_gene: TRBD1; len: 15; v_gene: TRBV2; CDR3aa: CASKGGTGPAYEQYF; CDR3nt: TGTGCCAGCAAAGGGGGGACAGGGCCAGCCTACGAGCAGTACTTC
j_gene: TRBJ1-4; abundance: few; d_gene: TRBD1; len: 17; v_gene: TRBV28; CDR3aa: CASSPRQGRGENEKLFF; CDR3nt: TGTGCCAGCAGTCCCCGACAGGGGAGGGGGGAAAATGAAAAACTGTTTTTT
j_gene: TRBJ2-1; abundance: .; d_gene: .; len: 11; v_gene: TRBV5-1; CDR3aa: CASSPDSKQFF; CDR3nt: TGCGCCAGCAGCCCCGACAGCAAGCAGTTCTTC
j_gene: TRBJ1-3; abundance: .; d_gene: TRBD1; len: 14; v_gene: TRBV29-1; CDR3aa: CSARQGLFGNTIYF; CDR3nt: TGCAGCGCCCGACAGGGTCTCTTTGGAAACACCATATATTTT
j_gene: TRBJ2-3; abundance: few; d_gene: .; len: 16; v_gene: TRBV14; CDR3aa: CASSQASRFWTDTQYF; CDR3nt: TGTGCCAGCAGCCAAGCCTCCCGGTTTTGGACAGATACGCAGTATTTT
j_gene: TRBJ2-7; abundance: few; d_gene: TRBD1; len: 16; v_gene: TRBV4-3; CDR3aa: CASSRTPGTGLYEQYF; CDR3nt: TGCGCCAGCAGCCGAACCCCCGGGACAGGCCTCTACGAGCAGTACTTC
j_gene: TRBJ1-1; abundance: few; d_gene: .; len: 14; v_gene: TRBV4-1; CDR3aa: CASSQGQGATEAFF; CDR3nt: TGCGCCAGCAGCCAAGGGCAGGGCGCCACTGAAGCTTTCTTT
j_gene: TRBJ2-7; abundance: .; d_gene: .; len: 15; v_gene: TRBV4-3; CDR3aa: CASSQDNTEPYEQYF; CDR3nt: TGCGCCAGCAGCCAAGATAACACAGAGCCCTACGAGCAGTACTTC
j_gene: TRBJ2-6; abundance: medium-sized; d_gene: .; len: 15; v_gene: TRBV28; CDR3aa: CASSFWGTGANVLTF; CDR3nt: TGTGCCAGCAGTTTTTGGGGCACTGGGGCCAACGTCCTGACTTTC
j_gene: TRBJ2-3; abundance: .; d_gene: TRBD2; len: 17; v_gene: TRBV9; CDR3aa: CASSVQGLAQNTDTQYF; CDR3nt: TGTGCCAGCAGCGTACAGGGACTAGCGCAAAACACAGATACGCAGTATTTT
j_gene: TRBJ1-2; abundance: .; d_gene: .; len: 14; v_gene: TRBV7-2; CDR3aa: CASSPGGGDYGYTF; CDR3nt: TGTGCCAGCAGCCCCGGCGGGGGCGACTATGGCTACACCTTC
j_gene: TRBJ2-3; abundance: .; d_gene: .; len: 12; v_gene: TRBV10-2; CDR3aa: CASSSSADTQYF; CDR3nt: TGCGCCAGCAGTAGTAGCGCAGATACGCAGTATTTT
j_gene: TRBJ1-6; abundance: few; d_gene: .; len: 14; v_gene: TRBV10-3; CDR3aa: CAISDRSISSPLHF; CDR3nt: TGTGCCATCAGTGATCGCTCCATAAGCTCACCCCTCCACTTT
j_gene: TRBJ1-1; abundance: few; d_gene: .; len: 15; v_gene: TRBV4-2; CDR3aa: CASSQVNKLNTEAFF; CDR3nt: TGTGCCAGCAGCCAAGTGAACAAATTGAACACTGAAGCTTTCTTT
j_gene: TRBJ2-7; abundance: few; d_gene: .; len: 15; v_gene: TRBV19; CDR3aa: CASSPTVVYSYEQYF; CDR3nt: TGTGCCAGTAGTCCAACGGTCGTCTATTCCTACGAGCAGTACTTC
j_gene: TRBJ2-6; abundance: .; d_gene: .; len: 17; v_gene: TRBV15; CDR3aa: CATSRIWGSTGANVLTF; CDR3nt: TGTGCCACCAGCAGAATTTGGGGCTCGACTGGGGCCAACGTCCTGACTTTC
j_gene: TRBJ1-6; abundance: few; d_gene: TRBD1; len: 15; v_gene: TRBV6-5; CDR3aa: CASRRQGIYNSPLHF; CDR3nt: TGTGCCAGCAGGAGACAGGGGATCTATAATTCACCCCTCCACTTT
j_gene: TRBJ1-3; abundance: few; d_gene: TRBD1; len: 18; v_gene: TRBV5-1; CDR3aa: CASSWIPGQGTGGNTIYF; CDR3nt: TGCGCCAGCAGCTGGATTCCGGGACAGGGTACAGGAGGAAACACCATATATTTT
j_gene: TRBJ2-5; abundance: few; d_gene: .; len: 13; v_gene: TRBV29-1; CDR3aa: CSVGASRQETQYF; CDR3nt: TGCAGCGTTGGAGCTAGTCGACAAGAGACCCAGTACTTC
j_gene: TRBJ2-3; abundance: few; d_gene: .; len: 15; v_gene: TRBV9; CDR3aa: CASRAAGASTDTQYF; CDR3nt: TGTGCCAGCAGAGCCGCGGGGGCCAGCACAGATACGCAGTATTTT
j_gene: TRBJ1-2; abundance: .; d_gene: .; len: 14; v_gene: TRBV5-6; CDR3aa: CASSFNMGGYGYTF; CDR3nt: TGTGCCAGCAGCTTTAACATGGGAGGCTATGGCTACACCTTC